Shown below are 27 T cell receptor beta chains from a single sample sequenced in a study of CXCR3-negative and CXCR3-positive naive CD8 T cells. Each TRB cDNA library was prepared by 5' RACE (with UMI labels). TCRdb reanalyzed the 5' RACE reads and collapses them to one entry per CDR3 protein, without DNA. Recorded for this sample: around 81,000 distinct CDR3 sequences. The specimen was naive CXCR3- CD8+ T cells from blood. Subset specified: CD45RO-CCR7+CD27+CD95- naive CD8+ T cells lacking CXCR3 (TNR3-). These receptors all come from a human donor in good health. Some clones in this sample may be carry-over from other donors' samples.

V is TRBV29-1 and J is TRBJ2-1; TCRdb's D call of TRBD2 is untestable without DNA. CDR1 SQVTM and CDR2 ANQGSEA come from the germline V gene. This CDR3 has 13 residues. The CDR3 loop is CSGDGPQYNEQFF.

The chain employs TRBV27 and TRBJ2-3; TCRdb indicates TRBD1, and absent DNA this call remains unverified. Germline CDR1 and CDR2: MNHEY and SMNVEV (reference sequence). The CDR3 length is 18 residues. This CDR3 is CASSLLGWGQGDTDTQYF.

This rearrangement joins TRBV7-9 to TRBJ2-7; TCRdb proposes TRBD2, but this gene call is untestable without DNA. This CDR3 comprises 15 residues. Germline CDR1 is SEHNR and CDR2 is FQNEAQ (reference sequence). This CDR3 reads CASSPIAGGPSEQYF.

This sequence joins TRBV6-2 or TRBV6-3 and TRBJ2-2. Germline V lookup: CDR1 MNHEY, CDR2 SVGEGT. The CDR3 length is 14 residues. This chain's CDR3 is CASSYVQLTGELFF.

J is TRBJ1-1 and V is TRBV18. This CDR3 is 13 amino acids long. From germline, CDR1 is KGHSH and CDR2 LQKENI. The CDR3 region is CASSPPELTEAFF.

The chain recombines TRBV9 with TRBJ2-7; the D gene TCRdb calls, TRBD1, cannot be checked with no DNA. The CDR3 is 15 amino acids. In germline, CDR1 is SGDLS, CDR2 YYNGEE. CDR3 in amino acids: CASSVGPGANYEQYF.

The gene calls are TRBV5-1 and TRBJ1-1. This CDR3 contains 14 residues. In germline, CDR1 is SGHRS, CDR2 YFSETQ. The CDR3 loop reads CASSLAGRGTEAFF.

V gene TRBV7-7 combines with J gene TRBJ2-1; TCRdb returns TRBD2, unconfirmable since there is no DNA. Germline CDR1 reads SSHAT; CDR2 reads FNYEAQ (reference sequence). This CDR3 has 15 amino acids. CDR3 loop: CASSLGLAGSNEQFF. The variable domain in full, completed from reference TRBV7-7 and TRBJ2-1, reads GAGVSQSPRYKVTKRGQDVTLRCDPISSHATLYWYQQALGQGPEFLTYFNYEAQPDKSGLPSDRFSAERPEGSISTLTIQRTEQRDSAMYRCASSLGLAGSNEQFFGPGTRLTVL.

The rearrangement links TRBV11-2 to TRBJ2-2; TCRdb's assignment of TRBD2 cannot be checked, as there is no DNA. In germline, CDR1 is SGHAT, CDR2 FQNNGV. The CDR3 is 21 amino acids. The CDR3 loop is CASSDKTGGLSWRENTGELFF.

The J gene is TRBJ2-1, the V gene TRBV13; TCRdb reports TRBD1, a call that lacks DNA to check it against. CDR1 and CDR2 from the germline V gene are PRHDT and FYEKMQ (reference sequence). This CDR3 has 15 residues. The CDR3: CASSRGESSYNEQFF.

V is TRBV4-1 and J is TRBJ2-1; TCRdb's D gene call, TRBD1, goes unchecked for lack of DNA. This CDR3 has 14 residues. CDR1 is MGHRA, CDR2 YSYEKL, per germline. The CDR3 sequence is CASSRGAGGNEQFF.

The J gene is TRBJ2-2, the V gene TRBV29-1; TCRdb names TRBD2, which stays unverified in the absence of DNA. Per the germline V gene, CDR1 is SQVTM and CDR2 is ANQGSEA. The CDR3 runs to 11 residues. The CDR3 reads CSVLAGGELFF.

This CDR3 reads CASPDLDTEAFF. The chain links TRBV12-3 or TRBV12-4 to TRBJ1-1. This CDR3 contains 12 residues.

V and J are TRBV12-3 or TRBV12-4 and TRBJ2-5; TCRdb reports TRBD2, a call that lacks DNA to check it against. The length of the CDR3 is 14 residues. The CDR3 loop is CASWGAGGQETQYF.

The chain joins TRBV27 to TRBJ1-2; the TCRdb call, TRBD1, lacks DNA for checking. Germline CDR1 reads MNHEY; CDR2 reads SMNVEV (reference sequence). This CDR3 spans 16 amino acids. This chain's CDR3 is CASSPARTGLGYGYTF.

V usage is TRBV7-9 and J usage is TRBJ1-5; TCRdb's D gene call, TRBD1, goes unchecked for lack of DNA. The CDR3 covers 17 residues. The V gene's germline CDR1 is SEHNR and CDR2 FQNEAQ (reference sequence). The CDR3 protein is CASSLDVRDRGHQPQHF.

J is TRBJ1-5 and V is TRBV6-2 or TRBV6-3. The CDR3 sequence is 13 residues long. Germline V gene data show CDR1 as MNHEY and CDR2 as SVGEGT. The CDR3 loop reads CASSYGGAQPQHF.

The genes are TRBV7-9 and TRBJ2-5; with no DNA, the TCRdb D assignment of TRBD1 cannot be verified. This CDR3 is built from 17 residues. Germline-derived CDR1 and CDR2 are SEHNR and FQNEAQ (reference sequence). The CDR3: CASSSTGTGSRWETQYF.

The V gene is TRBV12-3 or TRBV12-4, the J gene TRBJ2-1; TCRdb's D gene call, TRBD2, goes unchecked for lack of DNA. There are 19 residues in the CDR3. CDR3 region: CASSGDSEVGREAYNEQFF.

The chain is built from TRBV29-1 and TRBJ1-3; absent DNA, TCRdb's TRBD1 call cannot be checked. The CDR3 is made up of 15 amino acids. Germline V gene data show CDR1 as SQVTM and CDR2 as ANQGSEA. This chain's CDR3 is CSVEEPTGSGNTIYF. The entire variable domain, with the rest obtained from reference TRBV29-1 and TRBJ1-3, is as follows: SAVISQKPSRDICQRGTSLTIQCQVDSQVTMMFWYRQQPGQSLTLIATANQGSEATYESGFVIDKFPISRPNLTFSTLTVSNMSPEDSSIYLCSVEEPTGSGNTIYFGEGSWLTVV.

The CDR3 is CASSYGAGLAVGETQYF. The chain has TRBV6-2 or TRBV6-3 and TRBJ2-5; TCRdb names TRBD2, which stays unverified in the absence of DNA. Germline V CDR1 and CDR2: MNHEY, SVGEGT. The CDR3 loop spans 17 amino acids.

The rearrangement uses TRBV7-2 and TRBJ2-4; without DNA, the TCRdb call of TRBD2 cannot be checked. The germline CDR1 and CDR2 sequences are SGHTA and FQGNSA. This CDR3 has 17 residues. CDR3: CASSASSGGPPGNIQYF. The full variable domain, rest sourced from reference TRBV7-2 and TRBJ2-4, is GAGVSQSPSNKVTEKGKDVELRCDPISGHTALYWYRQSLGQGLEFLIYFQGNSAPDKSGLPSDRFSAERTGGSVSTLTIQRTQQEDSAVYLCASSASSGGPPGNIQYFGAGTRLSVL.

The chain links TRBV5-1 to TRBJ1-5. This CDR3 contains 14 residues. Germline values: CDR1 SGHRS, CDR2 YFSETQ. CDR3 amino acids: CASSLGEGVQPQHF. The entire variable domain, with the rest obtained from reference TRBV5-1 and TRBJ1-5, is as follows: KAGVTQTPRYLIKTRGQQVTLSCSPISGHRSVSWYQQTPGQGLQFLFEYFSETQRNKGNFPGRFSGRQFSNSRSEMNVSTLELGDSALYLCASSLGEGVQPQHFGDGTRLSIL.

This chain connects TRBV5-1 to TRBJ2-1; TCRdb's D call of TRBD1 is untestable without DNA. From germline, CDR1 is SGHRS and CDR2 YFSETQ. The length of the CDR3 is 12 residues. The CDR3 loop is CASSPPGVKQFF.

V usage is TRBV6-1 and J usage is TRBJ2-1. CDR1 and CDR2 from the germline V gene are MNHNS and SASEGT. There are 11 residues in the CDR3. CDR3 loop: CASSENNEQFF.

The chain carries TRBV6-5 and TRBJ2-1; there is no DNA to check the TCRdb D call of TRBD2. This CDR3 is 16 amino acids long. Germline loops: CDR1 MNHEY, CDR2 SVGAGI. The CDR3: CASSYSTGPSYNEQFF.

The rearrangement links TRBV5-1 to TRBJ2-2; the D gene TCRdb calls, TRBD2, cannot be checked with no DNA. The CDR3 spans 16 residues. CDR1 is SGHRS and CDR2 is YFSETQ in the germline V gene. The CDR3 loop is CASSWARERNTGELFF. Complete variable domain (other parts from reference TRBV5-1 and TRBJ2-2): KAGVTQTPRYLIKTRGQQVTLSCSPISGHRSVSWYQQTPGQGLQFLFEYFSETQRNKGNFPGRFSGRQFSNSRSEMNVSTLELGDSALYLCASSWARERNTGELFFGEGSRLTVL.